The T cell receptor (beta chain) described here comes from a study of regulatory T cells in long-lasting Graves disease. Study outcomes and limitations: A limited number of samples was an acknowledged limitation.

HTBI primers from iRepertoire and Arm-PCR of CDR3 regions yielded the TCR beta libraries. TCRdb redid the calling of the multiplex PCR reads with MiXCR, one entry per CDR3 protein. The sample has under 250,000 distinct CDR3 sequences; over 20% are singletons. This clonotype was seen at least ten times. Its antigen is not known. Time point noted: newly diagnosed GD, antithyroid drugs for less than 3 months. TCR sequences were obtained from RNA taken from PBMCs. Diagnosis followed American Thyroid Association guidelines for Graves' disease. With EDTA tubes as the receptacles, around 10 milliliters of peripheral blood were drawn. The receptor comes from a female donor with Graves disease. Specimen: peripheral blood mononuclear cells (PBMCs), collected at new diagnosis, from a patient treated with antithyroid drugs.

The CDR3 DNA follows: TGTGCCAGCAGCAGACAGGGGCCTGAAGCTTTCTTT. It is translated as CASSRQGPEAFF. V gene TRBV12-3 or TRBV12-4 combines with J gene TRBJ1-1, with 8 bases aligning to TRBD1. After removal of 6 bases from V and 6 bases from J, the junction contained 3 bases not matched to a gene. The CDR3 sequence is 12 residues long.